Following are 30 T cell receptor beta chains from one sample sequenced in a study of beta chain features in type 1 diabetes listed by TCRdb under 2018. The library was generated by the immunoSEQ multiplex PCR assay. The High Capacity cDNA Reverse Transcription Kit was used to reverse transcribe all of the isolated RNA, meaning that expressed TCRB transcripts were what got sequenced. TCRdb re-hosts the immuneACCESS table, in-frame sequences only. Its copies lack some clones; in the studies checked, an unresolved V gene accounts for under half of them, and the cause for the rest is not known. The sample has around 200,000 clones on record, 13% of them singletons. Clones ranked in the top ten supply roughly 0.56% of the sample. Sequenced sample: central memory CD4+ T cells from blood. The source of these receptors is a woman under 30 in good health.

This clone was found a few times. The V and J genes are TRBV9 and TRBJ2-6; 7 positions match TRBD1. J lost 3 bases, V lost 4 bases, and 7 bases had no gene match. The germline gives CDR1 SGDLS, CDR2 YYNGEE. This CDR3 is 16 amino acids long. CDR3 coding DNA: TGTGCCAGCAGCTCCGGACAGGTCTATGGGGCCAACGTCCTGACTTTC. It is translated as CASSSGQVYGANVLTF.

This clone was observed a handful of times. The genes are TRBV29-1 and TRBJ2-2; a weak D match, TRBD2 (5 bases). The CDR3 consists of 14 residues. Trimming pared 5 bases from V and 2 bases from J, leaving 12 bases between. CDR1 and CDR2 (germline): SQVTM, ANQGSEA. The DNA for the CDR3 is TGCAGCGTTTGGGCTAGCCCTAACACCGGGGAGCTGTTTTTT. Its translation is CSVWASPNTGELFF.

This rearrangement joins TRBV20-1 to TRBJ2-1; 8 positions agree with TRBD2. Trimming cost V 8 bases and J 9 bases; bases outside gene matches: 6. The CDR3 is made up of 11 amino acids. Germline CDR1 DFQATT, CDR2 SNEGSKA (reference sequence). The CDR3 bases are TGCAGTATCGAGCGGGGGTTTGAGCAGTTCTTC. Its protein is CSIERGFEQFF.

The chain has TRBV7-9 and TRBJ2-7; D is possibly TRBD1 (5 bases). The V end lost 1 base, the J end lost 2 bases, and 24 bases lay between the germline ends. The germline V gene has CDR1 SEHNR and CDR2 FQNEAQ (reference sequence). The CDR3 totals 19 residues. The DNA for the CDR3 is TGTGCCAGCAGCTTAGGCTTGCAGGGCAATCGTTATAGCCCCTACGAGCAGTACTTC. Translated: CASSLGLQGNRYSPYEQYF.

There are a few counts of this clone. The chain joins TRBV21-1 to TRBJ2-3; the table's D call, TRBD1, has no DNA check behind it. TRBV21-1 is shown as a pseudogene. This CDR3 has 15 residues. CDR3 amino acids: CASSNRDRGTDTQYF. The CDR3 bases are TGTGCCAGCAGCAACCGCGACAGGGGCACAGATACGCAGTATTTT.

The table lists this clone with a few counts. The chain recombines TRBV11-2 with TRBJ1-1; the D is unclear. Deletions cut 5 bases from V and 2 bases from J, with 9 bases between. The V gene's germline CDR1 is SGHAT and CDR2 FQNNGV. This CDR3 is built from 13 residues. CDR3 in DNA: TGTGCCAGCAGCCCTTCGGGTAACACTGAAGCTTTCTTT. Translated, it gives CASSPSGNTEAFF.

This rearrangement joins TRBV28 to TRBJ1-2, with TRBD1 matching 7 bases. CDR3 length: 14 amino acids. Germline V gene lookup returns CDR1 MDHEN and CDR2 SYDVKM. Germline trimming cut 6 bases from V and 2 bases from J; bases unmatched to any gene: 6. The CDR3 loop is CASRAGGSNYGYTF. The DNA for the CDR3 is TGTGCCAGCAGGGCAGGGGGATCCAACTATGGCTACACCTTC.

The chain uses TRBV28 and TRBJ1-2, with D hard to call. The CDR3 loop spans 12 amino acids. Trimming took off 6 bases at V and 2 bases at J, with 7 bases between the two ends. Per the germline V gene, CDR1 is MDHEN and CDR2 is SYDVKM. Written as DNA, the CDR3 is TGTGCCAGCAGGACGGGGAACTATGGCTACACCTTC. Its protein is CASRTGNYGYTF.

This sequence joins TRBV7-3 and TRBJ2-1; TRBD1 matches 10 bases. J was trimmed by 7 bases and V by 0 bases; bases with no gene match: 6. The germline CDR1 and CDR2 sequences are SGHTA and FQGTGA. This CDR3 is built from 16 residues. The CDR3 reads CASSLTPGTGVNEQFF. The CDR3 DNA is TGTGCCAGCAGCTTAACACCCGGGACAGGGGTTAATGAGCAGTTCTTC.

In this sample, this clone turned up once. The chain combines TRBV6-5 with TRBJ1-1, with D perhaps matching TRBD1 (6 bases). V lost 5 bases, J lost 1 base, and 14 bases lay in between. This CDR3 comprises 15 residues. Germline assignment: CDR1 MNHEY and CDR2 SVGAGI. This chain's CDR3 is CASSPRGRRNTEAFF. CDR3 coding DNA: TGTGCCAGCAGTCCGCGGGGGCGCAGGAACACTGAAGCTTTCTTT.

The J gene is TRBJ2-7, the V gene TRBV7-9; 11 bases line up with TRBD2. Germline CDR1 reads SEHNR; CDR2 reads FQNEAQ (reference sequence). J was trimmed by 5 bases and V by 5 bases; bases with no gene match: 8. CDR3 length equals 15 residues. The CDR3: CASSRRQLAGDEQYF. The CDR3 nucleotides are TGTGCCAGCAGCCGCCGTCAACTAGCGGGAGACGAGCAGTACTTC.

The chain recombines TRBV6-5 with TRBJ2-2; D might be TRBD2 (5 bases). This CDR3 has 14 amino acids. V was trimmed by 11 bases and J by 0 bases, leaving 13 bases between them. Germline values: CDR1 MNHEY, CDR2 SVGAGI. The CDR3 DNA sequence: TGTGCCTCCCACCGGGATTCGAACACCGGGGAGCTGTTTTTT. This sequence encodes CASHRDSNTGELFF.

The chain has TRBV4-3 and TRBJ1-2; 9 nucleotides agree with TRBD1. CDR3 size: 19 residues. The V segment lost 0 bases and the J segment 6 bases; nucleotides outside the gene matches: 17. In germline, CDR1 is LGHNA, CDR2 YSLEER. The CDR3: CASSQEGWGQGMVLNGYTF. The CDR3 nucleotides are TGCGCCAGCAGCCAAGAAGGGTGGGGACAGGGAATGGTCTTGAATGGCTACACCTTC.

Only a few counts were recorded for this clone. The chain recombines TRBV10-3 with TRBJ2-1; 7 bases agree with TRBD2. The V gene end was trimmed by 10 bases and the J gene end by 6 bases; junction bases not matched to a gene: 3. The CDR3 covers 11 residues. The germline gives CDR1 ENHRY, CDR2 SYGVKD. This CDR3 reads CATTSANEQFF. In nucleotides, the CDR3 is TGTGCCACCACTAGCGCCAATGAGCAGTTCTTC.

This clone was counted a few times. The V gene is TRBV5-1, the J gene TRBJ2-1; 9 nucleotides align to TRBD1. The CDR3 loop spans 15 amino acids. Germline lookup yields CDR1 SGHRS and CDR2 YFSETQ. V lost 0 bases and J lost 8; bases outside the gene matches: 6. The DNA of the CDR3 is TGCGCCAGCAGCTTGGCGGGACAGGGTCGGGATGAGCAGTTCTTC. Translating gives CASSLAGQGRDEQFF.

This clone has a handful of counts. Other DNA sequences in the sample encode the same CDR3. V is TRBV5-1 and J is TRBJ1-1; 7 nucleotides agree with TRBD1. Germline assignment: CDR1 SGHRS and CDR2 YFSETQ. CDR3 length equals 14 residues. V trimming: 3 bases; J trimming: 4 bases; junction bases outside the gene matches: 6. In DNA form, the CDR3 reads TGCGCCAGCAGCTATGGGACAGAGGGCACTGAAGCTTTCTTT. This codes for CASSYGTEGTEAFF.

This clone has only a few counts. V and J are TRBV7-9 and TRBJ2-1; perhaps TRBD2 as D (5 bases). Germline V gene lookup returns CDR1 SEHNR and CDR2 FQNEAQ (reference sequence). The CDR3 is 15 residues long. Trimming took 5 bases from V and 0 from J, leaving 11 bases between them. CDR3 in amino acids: CASSPASYSYNEQFF. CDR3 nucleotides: TGTGCCAGCAGCCCGGCTAGCTACTCCTACAATGAGCAGTTCTTC. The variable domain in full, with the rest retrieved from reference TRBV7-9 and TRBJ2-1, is DTGVSQNPRHKITKRGQNVTFRCDPISEHNRLYWYRQTLGQGPEFLTYFQNEAQLEKSRLLSDRFSAERPKGSFSTLEIQRTEQGDSAMYLCASSPASYSYNEQFFGPGTRLTVL.

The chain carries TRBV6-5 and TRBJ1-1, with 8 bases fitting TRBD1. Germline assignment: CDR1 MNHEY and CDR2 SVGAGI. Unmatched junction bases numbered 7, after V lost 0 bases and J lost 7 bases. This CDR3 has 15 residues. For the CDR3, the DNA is TGTGCCAGCAGTTACTCCTCGACAGGGGTCATTGAAGCTTTCTTT. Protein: CASSYSSTGVIEAFF.

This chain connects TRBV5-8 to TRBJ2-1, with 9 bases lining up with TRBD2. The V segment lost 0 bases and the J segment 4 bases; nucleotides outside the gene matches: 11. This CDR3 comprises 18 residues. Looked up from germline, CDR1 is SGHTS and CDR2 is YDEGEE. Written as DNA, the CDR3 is TGTGCCAGCAGCTTGGCTCTTGGCGGGAGGGCCTTTTACAATGAGCAGTTCTTC. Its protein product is CASSLALGGRAFYNEQFF.

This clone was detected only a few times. As DNA, the CDR3 is TGTGCCTGGAGTGTAGGTCGGGACTACACCTTC. This translates into CAWSVGRDYTF. This sequence joins TRBV30 and TRBJ1-2, with D hard to call. Germline values: CDR1 GTSNPN, CDR2 SVGIG (reference sequence). The CDR3 runs 11 residues. Between the trimmed V and J ends, which lost 0 bases and 10 bases, there was a span of 9 bases.

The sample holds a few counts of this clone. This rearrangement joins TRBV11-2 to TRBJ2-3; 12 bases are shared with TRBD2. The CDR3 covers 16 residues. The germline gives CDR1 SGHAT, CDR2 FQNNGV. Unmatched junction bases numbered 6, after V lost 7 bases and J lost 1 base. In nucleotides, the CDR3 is TGTGCCAGCACCCTGACTAGCGGGAGTGGCACAGATACGCAGTATTTT. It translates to CASTLTSGSGTDTQYF.

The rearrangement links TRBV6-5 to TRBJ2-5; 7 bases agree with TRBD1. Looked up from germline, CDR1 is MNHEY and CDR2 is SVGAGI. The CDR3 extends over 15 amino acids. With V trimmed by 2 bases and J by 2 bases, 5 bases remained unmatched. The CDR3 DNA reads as TGTGCCAGCAGTTACCAGACAGGGAGACAAGAGACCCAGTACTTC. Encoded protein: CASSYQTGRQETQYF.

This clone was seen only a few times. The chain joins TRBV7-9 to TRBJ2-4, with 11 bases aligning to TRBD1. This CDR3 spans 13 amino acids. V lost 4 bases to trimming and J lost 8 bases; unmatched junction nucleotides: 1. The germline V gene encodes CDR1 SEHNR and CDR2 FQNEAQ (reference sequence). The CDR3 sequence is CASSWGQGDIQYF. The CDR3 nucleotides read TGTGCCAGCAGCTGGGGACAGGGGGACATTCAGTACTTC.

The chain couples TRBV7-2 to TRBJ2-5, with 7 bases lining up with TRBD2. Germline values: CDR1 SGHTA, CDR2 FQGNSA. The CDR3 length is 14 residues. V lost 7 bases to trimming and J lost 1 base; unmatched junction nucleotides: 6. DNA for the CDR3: TGTGCCAGCAAAACTACTAGCGTCCAAGAGACCCAGTACTTC. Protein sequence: CASKTTSVQETQYF.

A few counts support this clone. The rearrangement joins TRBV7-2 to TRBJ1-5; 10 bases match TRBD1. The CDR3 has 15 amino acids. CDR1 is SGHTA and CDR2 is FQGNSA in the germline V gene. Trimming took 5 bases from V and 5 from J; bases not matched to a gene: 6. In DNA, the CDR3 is TGTGCCAGCAGCCAGGGACAGGGGCCGCATCAGCCCCAGCATTTT. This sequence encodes CASSQGQGPHQPQHF.

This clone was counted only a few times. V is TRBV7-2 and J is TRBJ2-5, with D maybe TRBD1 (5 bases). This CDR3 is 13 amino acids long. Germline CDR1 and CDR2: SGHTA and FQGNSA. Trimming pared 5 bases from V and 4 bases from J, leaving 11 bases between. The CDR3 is CASSPGWGETQYF. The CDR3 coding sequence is TGTGCCAGCAGCCCAGGGTGGGGAGAGACCCAGTACTTC. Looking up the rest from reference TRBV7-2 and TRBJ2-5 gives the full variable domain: GAGVSQSPSNKVTEKGKDVELRCDPISGHTALYWYRQSLGQGLEFLIYFQGNSAPDKSGLPSDRFSAERTGGSVSTLTIQRTQQEDSAVYLCASSPGWGETQYFGPGTRLLVL.

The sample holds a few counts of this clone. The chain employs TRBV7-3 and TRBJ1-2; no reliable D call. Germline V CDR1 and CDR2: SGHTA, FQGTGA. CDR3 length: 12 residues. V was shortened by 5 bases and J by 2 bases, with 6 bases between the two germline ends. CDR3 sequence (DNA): TGTGCCAGCAGCCTATCAAACTATGGCTACACCTTC. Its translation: CASSLSNYGYTF.

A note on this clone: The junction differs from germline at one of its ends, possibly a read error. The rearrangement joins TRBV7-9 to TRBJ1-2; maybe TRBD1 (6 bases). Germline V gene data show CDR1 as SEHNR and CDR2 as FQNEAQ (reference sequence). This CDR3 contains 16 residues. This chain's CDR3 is CASTLPGTKGNYGYTF. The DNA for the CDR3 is TGTGCCAGCACCTTACCGGGGACAAAGGGTAACTATGGCTACACCTTC.

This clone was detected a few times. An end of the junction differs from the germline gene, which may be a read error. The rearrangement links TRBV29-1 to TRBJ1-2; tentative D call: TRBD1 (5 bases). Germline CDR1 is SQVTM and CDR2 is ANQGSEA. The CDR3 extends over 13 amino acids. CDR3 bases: TGCAGCGAGCGGGGGACTGAATCTTATGGCCACACCTTC. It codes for CSERGTESYGHTF.

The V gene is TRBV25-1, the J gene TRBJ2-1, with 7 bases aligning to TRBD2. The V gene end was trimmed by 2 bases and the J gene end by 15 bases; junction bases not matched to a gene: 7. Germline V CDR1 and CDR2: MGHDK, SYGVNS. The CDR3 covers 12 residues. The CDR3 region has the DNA TGTGCCAGCAGTGAAGGGAGGGCGGGGATGTTCTTC. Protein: CASSEGRAGMFF.